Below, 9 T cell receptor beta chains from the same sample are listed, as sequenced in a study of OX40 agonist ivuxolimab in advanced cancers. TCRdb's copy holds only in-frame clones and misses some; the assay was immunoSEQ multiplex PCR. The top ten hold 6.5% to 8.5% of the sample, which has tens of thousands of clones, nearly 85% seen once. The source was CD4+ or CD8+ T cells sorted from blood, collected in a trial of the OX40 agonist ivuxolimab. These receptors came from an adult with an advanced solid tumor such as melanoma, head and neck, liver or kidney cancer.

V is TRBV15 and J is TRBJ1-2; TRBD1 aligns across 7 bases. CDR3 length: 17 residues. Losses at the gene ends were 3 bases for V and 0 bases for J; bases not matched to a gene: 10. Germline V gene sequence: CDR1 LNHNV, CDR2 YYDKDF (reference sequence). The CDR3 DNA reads TGTGCCACCAGCAGGACAGGGACAGAACGCTCTAACTATGGCTACACCTTC. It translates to CATSRTGTERSNYGYTF.

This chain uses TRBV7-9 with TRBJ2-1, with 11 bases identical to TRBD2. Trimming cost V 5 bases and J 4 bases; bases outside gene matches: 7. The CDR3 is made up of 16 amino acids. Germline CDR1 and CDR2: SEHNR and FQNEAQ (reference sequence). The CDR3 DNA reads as TGTGCCAGCAGCGTACTAGCGGGGGAGCTTTACAATGAGCAGTTCTTC. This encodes CASSVLAGELYNEQFF.

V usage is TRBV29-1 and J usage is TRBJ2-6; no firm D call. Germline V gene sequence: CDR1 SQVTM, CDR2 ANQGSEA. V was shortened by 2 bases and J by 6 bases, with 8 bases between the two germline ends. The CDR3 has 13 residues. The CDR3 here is CSVESRLANVLTF. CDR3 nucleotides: TGCAGCGTTGAATCCCGGTTGGCCAACGTCCTGACTTTC.

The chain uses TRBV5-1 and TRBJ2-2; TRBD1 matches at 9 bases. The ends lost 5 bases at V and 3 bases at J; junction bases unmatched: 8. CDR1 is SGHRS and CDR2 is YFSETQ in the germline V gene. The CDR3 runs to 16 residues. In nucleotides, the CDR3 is TGCGCCAGCAGTTACTCCGGGACAGGGTACACCGGGGAGCTGTTTTTT. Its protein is CASSYSGTGYTGELFF.

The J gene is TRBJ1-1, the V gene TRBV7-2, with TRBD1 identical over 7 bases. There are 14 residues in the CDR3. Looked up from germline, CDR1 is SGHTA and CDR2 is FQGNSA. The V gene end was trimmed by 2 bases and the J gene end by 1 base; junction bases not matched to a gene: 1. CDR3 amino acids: CASSLRQGNTEAFF. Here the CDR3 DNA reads TGTGCCAGCAGCTTAAGACAGGGGAACACTGAAGCTTTCTTT.

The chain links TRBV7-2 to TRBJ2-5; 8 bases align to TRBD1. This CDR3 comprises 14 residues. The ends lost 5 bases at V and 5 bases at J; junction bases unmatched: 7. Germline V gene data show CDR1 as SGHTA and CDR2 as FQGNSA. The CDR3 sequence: CASSMNRGAETQYF. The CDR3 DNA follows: TGTGCCAGCAGCATGAACAGGGGGGCGGAGACCCAGTACTTC. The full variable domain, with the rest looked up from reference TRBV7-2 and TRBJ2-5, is GAGVSQSPSNKVTEKGKDVELRCDPISGHTALYWYRQSLGQGLEFLIYFQGNSAPDKSGLPSDRFSAERTGGSVSTLTIQRTQQEDSAVYLCASSMNRGAETQYFGPGTRLLVL.

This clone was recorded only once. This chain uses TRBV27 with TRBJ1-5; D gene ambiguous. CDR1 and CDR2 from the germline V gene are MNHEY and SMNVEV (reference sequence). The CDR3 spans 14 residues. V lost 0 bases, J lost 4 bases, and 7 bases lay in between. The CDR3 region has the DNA TGTGCCAGCAGTTTATCGGGCATGAATCAGCCCCAGCATTTT. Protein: CASSLSGMNQPQHF.

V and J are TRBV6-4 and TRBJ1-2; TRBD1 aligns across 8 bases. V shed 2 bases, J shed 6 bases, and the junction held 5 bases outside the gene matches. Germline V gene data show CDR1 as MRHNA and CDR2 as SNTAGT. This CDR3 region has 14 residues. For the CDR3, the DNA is TGTGCCAGCAGTGACCCGACAGGGGTTCATGGCTACACCTTC. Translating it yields CASSDPTGVHGYTF.

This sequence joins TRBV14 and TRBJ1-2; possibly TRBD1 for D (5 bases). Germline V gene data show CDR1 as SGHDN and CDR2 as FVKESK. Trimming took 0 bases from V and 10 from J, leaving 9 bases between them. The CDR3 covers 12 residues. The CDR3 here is CASSQDRRAYTF. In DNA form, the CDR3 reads TGTGCCAGCAGCCAAGATCGCAGGGCCTACACCTTC.